One and the same sample provided the 11 T cell receptor beta chains below, sequenced in a study of low-dose radiotherapy and immunotherapy resistance in tumors. Time point noted: after trial treatment. The treatment denotes: LDRT plus nivolumab, ipilimumab, low-dose cyclophosphamide and aspirin (RACIN trial). Primers targeting TRAV and TRBV primed first-strand cDNA, covering alpha and beta chains. TCRs were amplified for 15 to 25 PCR cycles with a constant-region primer and V-primer adapter. A single record per CDR3 protein comes from TCRdb applying MiXCR to the reads. The top ten hold around 13% of the sample, which has roughly 95,000 distinct CDR3 sequences, 20% seen once. Here the sequenced sample was PBMCs, taken after low-dose radiotherapy plus immunotherapy. Receptors were obtained from a female donor with ovarian cancer.

In this sample, this clonotype turned up many times. The chain has TRBV5-1 and TRBJ2-7; D gene uncertain. CDR3 length: 15 amino acids. The V gene's germline CDR1 is SGHRS and CDR2 YFSETQ. With 0 bases removed from V and 1 base from J, the gap between germline ends came to 11 bases. This CDR3 is CASSLGAGNSYEQYF. The CDR3 DNA reads as TGCGCCAGCAGCTTGGGTGCAGGTAATTCCTACGAGCAGTACTTC.

This clonotype has a count of ten or more. The chain links TRBV3-1 to TRBJ1-2, with a possible D match to TRBD1 (6 bases). V was trimmed by 7 bases and J by 8 bases, leaving 14 bases between them. Germline V lookup: CDR1 LGHDT, CDR2 YNNKEL (reference sequence). The length of the CDR3 is 12 residues. CDR3 loop: CASTNRVGGYTF. The CDR3 DNA follows: TGTGCCAGCACTAACAGGGTCGGGGGCTACACCTTC.

Remarks on this clonotype: A far larger clone is one nucleotide away, so this likely arose from a read error. A read error is likely, as this CDR3 ends without the conserved phenylalanine or tryptophan. V gene TRBV6-5 combines with J gene TRBJ1-1; D uncertain. The CDR3 covers 14 residues. Trimming pared 5 bases from V and 5 bases from J, leaving 15 bases between. Germline CDR1 and CDR2: MNHEY and SVGAGI. The CDR3 DNA is TGTGCCAGCAGTGCAGAGAGGACTCTTACTGAAGCTTTCTAT. Translation: CASSAERTLTEAFY.

Many counts were recorded for this clonotype. V usage is TRBV6-2 or TRBV6-3 and J usage is TRBJ2-1; TRBD2 matches at 9 bases. Germline-derived CDR1 and CDR2 are MNHEY and SVGEGT. The V segment lost 8 bases and the J segment 2 bases; nucleotides outside the gene matches: 7. CDR3 length: 15 residues. Here the CDR3 reads CASGLAGLTYNEQFF. DNA for the CDR3: TGTGCCAGCGGGCTAGCGGGGCTTACCTACAATGAGCAGTTCTTC.

This clonotype was seen many times. This chain uses TRBV5-5 with TRBJ1-4; the D is unclear. Germline values: CDR1 SGHKS, CDR2 YYEKEE (reference sequence). V dropped 2 bases and J dropped 0 bases, with 5 bases sitting between them. CDR3 length equals 14 residues. The CDR3 DNA is TGTGCCAGCAGCTTCCTTGCAACTAATGAAAAACTGTTTTTT. The encoded protein is CASSFLATNEKLFF.

This clonotype showed up many times. The chain combines TRBV20-1 with TRBJ1-1, with TRBD1 as a possible D gene (5 bases). This CDR3 is 11 amino acids long. The germline CDR1 and CDR2 sequences are DFQATT and SNEGSKA (reference sequence). V lost 5 bases and J 4 bases, leaving 8 bases between the germline ends. CDR3 nucleotide sequence: TGCAGTGCTGGGGGTTCCACTGAAGCTTTCTTT. It yields the protein CSAGGSTEAFF.

This chain uses TRBV7-9 with TRBJ2-3; D might be TRBD1 (6 bases). V was shortened by 4 bases and J by 10 bases, with 12 bases between the two germline ends. The CDR3 extends over 12 amino acids. The germline gives CDR1 SEHNR, CDR2 FQNEAQ (reference sequence). The CDR3 here is CASSSLQGSQYF. The CDR3 region has the DNA TGTGCCAGCAGCTCTCTACAGGGCTCGCAGTATTTT.

This clonotype was counted at least ten times. The gene calls are TRBV6-2 or TRBV6-3 and TRBJ2-1, with D maybe TRBD2 (5 bases). The V end lost 5 bases, the J end lost 1 base, and 21 bases lay between the germline ends. The germline V gene has CDR1 MNHEY and CDR2 SVGEGT. The CDR3 totals 18 residues. Here the CDR3 DNA reads TGTGCCAGCAGTCGACCACGAGACTACCGAGGGTCCTACAATGAGCAGTTCTTC. Residues: CASSRPRDYRGSYNEQFF.

This clonotype was counted at least ten times. V and J are TRBV6-2 or TRBV6-3 and TRBJ2-7; the match to TRBD1 covers 7 bases. Germline V gives CDR1 MNHEY, CDR2 SVGEGT. The V and J ends lost 2 bases and 5 bases, in that order; junction bases with no gene match: 12. CDR3 size: 16 residues. CDR3 residues: CASSYPTGSGIDEQYF. As DNA, the CDR3 is TGTGCCAGCAGTTACCCGACAGGGTCAGGGATCGACGAGCAGTACTTC.

This clonotype was recorded many times. The chain has TRBV19 and TRBJ2-7, with 12 bases matching TRBD1. The length of the CDR3 is 16 residues. Germline CDR1 and CDR2: LNHDA and SQIVND (reference sequence). V shed 5 bases and J 7 bases; nucleotides not matched to a gene: 12. The DNA of the CDR3 is TGTGCCAGTAGTGCCCGGGACAGGGGGCCAGGTGGGGAGCAGTACTTC. The encoded protein is CASSARDRGPGGEQYF.

This clonotype was detected a few times. The chain uses TRBV5-1 and TRBJ2-3, with a possible D match to TRBD2 (5 bases). The CDR3 is made up of 13 amino acids. Germline V gene lookup returns CDR1 SGHRS and CDR2 YFSETQ. V lost 7 bases, J lost 1 base, and 10 bases lay in between. CDR3 region: CASYDSGTDTQYF. CDR3 DNA sequence: TGCGCCAGCTATGATAGCGGCACAGATACGCAGTATTTT.